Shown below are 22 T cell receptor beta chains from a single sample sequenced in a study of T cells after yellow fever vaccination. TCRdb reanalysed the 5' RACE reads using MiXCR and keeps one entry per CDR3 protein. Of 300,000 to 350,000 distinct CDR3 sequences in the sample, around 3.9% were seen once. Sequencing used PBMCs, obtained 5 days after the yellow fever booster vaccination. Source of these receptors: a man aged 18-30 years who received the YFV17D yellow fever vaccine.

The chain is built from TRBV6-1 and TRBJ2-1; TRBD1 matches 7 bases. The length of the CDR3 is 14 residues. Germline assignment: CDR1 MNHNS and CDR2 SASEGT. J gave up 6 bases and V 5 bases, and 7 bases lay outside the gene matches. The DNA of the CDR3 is TGTGCCAGCAGTCCGGGACAGCGGTTCAATGAGCAGTTCTTC. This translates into CASSPGQRFNEQFF.

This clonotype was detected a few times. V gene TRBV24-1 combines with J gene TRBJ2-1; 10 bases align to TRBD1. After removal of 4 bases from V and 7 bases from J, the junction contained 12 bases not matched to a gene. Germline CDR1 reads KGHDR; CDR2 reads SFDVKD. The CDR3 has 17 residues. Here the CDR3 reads CATSDRTGGPSGNEQFF. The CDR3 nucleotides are TGTGCCACCAGTGACAGGACAGGGGGGCCGTCAGGGAATGAGCAGTTCTTC.

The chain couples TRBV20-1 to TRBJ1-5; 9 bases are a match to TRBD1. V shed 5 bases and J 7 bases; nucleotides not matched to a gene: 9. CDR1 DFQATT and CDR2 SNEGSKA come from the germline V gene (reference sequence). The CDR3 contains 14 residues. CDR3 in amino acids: CSAVGDRDLQPQHF. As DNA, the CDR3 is TGCAGTGCTGTAGGGGACAGGGATCTCCAGCCCCAGCATTTT.

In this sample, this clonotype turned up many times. The CDR3 DNA sequence: TGTGCCAGCAGTCCCGGACCGGCTAACTATGGCTACACCTTC. Residues: CASSPGPANYGYTF. This rearrangement joins TRBV6-6 to TRBJ1-2; no clear D. Germline V gene lookup returns CDR1 MNHNY and CDR2 SVGAGI (reference sequence). This CDR3 comprises 14 residues. The V gene lost 5 bases and the J gene lost 0 bases, with 10 bases spanning the gap.

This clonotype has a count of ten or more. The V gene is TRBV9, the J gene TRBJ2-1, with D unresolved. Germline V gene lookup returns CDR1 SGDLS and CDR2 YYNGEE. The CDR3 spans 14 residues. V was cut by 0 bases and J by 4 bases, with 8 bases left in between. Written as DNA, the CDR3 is TGTGCCAGCAGCGTAGTGGGCCGATACAATGAGCAGTTCTTC. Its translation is CASSVVGRYNEQFF.

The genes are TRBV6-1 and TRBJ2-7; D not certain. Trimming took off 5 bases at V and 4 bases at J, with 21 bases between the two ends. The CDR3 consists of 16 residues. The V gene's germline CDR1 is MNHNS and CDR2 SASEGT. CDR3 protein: CASSRRLDSFQYEQYV. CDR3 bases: TGTGCCAGCAGTCGCAGATTGGATAGCTTTCAGTACGAGCAGTACGTC.

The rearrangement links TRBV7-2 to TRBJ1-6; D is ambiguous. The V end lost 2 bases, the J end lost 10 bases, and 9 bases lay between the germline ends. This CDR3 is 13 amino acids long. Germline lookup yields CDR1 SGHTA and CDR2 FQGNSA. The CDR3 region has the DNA TGTGCCAGCAGCTTATATAGGAACTCACCCCTCCACTTT. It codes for CASSLYRNSPLHF.

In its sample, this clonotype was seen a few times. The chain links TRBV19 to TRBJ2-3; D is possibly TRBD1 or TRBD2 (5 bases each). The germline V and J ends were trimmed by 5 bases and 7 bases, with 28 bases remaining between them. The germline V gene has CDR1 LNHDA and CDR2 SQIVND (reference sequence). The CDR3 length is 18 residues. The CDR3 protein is CASSGEGPGLRPYNTQYF. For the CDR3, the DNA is TGTGCCAGTAGTGGAGAGGGACCGGGCCTGCGGCCTTATAATACGCAGTATTTT.

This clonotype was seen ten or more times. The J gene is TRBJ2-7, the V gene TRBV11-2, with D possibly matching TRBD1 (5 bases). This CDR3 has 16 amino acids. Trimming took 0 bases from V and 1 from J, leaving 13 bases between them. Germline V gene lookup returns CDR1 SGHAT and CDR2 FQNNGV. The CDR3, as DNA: TGTGCCAGCAGCTTAGATTTTGGCCAGGGATCCTACGAGCAGTACTTC. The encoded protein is CASSLDFGQGSYEQYF.

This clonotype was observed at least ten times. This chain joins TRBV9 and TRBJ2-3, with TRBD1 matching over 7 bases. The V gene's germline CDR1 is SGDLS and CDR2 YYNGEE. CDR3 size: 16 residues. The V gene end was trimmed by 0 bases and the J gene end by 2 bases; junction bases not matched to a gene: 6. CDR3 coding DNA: TGTGCCAGCAGCGTAGTAACAGGGGCCTTCACAGATACGCAGTATTTT. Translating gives CASSVVTGAFTDTQYF.

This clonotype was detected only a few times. DNA for the CDR3: TGTGCCAGCAGTTTTTCCGGGGGCAGGAATACTGAAGCTTTCTTT. The encoded protein is CASSFSGGRNTEAFF. The chain couples TRBV12-3 or TRBV12-4 to TRBJ1-1; possibly TRBD1 for D (6 bases). CDR3 length equals 15 residues. Trimming shortened V by 3 bases and J by 5 bases, and 16 bases separated the two germline ends.

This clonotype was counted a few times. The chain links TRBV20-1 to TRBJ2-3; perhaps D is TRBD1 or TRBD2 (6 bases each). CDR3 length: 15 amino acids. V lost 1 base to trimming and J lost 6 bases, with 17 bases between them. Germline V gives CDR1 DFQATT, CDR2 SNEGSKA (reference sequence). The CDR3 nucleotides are TGCAGTGCTAGAGTCCCGGGGGCGAGAAAGGATACGCAGTATTTT. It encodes CSARVPGARKDTQYF.

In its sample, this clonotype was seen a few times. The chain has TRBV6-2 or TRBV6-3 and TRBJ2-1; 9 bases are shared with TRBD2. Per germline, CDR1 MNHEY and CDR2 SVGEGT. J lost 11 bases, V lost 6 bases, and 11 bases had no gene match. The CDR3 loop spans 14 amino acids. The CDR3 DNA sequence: TGTGCCAGCAGCTCTCCGCTAGCGGGGTCAAAGCAGTTCTTC. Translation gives CASSSPLAGSKQFF.

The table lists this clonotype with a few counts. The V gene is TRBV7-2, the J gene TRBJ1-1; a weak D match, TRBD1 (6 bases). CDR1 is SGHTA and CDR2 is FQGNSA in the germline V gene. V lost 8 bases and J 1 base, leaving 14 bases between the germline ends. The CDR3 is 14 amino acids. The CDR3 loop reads CASSTVGANTEAFF. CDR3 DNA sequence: TGTGCCAGCTCCACCGTGGGGGCGAACACTGAAGCTTTCTTT. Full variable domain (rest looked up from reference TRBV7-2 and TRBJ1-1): GAGVSQSPSNKVTEKGKDVELRCDPISGHTALYWYRQSLGQGLEFLIYFQGNSAPDKSGLPSDRFSAERTGGSVSTLTIQRTQQEDSAVYLCASSTVGANTEAFFGQGTRLTVV.

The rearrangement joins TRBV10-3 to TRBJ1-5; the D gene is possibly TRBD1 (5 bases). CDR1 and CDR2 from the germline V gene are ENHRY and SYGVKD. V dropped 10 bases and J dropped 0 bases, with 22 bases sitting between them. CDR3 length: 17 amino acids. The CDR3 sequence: CATRGFGSNLSNQPQHF. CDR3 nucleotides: TGTGCCACCCGGGGCTTTGGTAGTAACCTTAGCAATCAGCCCCAGCATTTT.

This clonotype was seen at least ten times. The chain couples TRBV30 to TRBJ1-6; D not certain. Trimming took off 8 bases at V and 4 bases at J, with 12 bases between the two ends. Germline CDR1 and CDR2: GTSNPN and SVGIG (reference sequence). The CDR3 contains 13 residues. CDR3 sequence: CARTEKYNSPLHF. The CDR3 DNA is TGTGCCCGGACGGAGAAATATAATTCACCCCTCCACTTT.

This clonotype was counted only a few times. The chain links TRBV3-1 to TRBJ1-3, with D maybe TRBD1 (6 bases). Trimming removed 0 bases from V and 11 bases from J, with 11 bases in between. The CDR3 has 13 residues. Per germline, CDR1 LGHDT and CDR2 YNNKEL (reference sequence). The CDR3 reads CASSQEWTAPIYF. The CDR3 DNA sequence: TGTGCCAGCAGCCAAGAGTGGACAGCGCCCATATATTTT.

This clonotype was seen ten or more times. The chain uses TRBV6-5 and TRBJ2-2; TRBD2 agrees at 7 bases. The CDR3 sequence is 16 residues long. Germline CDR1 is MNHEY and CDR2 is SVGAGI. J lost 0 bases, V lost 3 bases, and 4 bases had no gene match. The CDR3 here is CASSYSAGANTGELFF. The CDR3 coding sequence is TGTGCCAGCAGTTATTCCGCGGGGGCGAACACCGGGGAGCTGTTTTTT.

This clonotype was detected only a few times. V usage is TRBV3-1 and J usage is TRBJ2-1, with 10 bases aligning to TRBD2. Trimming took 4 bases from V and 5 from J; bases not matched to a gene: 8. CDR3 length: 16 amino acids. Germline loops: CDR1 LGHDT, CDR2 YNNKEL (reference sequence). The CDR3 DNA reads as TGTGCCAGCAGCCCCGTTCTTAGCGGGGGGAACAATGAGCAGTTCTTC. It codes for CASSPVLSGGNNEQFF.

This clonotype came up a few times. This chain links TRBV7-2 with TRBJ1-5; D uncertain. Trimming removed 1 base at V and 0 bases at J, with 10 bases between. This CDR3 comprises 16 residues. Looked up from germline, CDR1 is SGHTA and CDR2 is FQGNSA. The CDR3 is CASSLGAANSNQPQHF. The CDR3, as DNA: TGTGCCAGCAGCTTAGGGGCGGCGAATAGCAATCAGCCCCAGCATTTT.

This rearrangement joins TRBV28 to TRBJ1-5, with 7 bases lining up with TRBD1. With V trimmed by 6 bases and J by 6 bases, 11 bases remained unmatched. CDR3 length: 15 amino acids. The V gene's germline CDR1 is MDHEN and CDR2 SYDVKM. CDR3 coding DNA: TGTGCCAGCAGACTTCTTGACAGGGCGGGTCAGCCCCAGCATTTT. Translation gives CASRLLDRAGQPQHF.

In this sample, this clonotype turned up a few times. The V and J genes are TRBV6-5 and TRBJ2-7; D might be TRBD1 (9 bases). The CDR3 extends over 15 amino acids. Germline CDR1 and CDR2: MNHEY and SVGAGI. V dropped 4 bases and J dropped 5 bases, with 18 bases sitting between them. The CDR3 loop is CASSSGGTGKHEQYV. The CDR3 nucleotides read TGTGCCAGCAGTTCGGGGGGGACAGGGAAACACGAGCAGTACGTC.